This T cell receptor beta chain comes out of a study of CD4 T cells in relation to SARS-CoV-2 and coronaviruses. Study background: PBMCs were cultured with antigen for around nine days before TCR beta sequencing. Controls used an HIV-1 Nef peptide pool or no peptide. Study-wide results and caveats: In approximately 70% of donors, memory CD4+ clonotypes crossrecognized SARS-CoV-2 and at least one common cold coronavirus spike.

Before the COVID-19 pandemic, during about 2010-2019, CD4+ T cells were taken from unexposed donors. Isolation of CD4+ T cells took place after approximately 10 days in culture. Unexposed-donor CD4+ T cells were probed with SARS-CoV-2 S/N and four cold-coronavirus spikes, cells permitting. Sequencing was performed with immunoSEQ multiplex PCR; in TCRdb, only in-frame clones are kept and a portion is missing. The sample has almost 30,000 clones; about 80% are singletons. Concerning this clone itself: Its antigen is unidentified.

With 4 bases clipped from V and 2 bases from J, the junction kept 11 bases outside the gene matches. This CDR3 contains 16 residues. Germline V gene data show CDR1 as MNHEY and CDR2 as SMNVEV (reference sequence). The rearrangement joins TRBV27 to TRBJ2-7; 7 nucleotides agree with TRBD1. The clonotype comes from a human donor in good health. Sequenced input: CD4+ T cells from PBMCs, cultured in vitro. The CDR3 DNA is TGTGCCAGCAGTTCCTCGGGACAGTCCCCAACCTACGAGCAGTACTTC. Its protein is CASSSSGQSPTYEQYF.